The 21 T cell receptor beta chains listed next were all sequenced from one sample in a study of beta chain features in type 1 diabetes. The study, taken as a whole, reports: Type 1 diabetes patients had TCRB CDR3s that were shorter (moderately but significantly so) in all four CD4+ subsets.

These receptors' targets are unknown. Sequenced material consisted of expressed TCRB transcripts (all of the isolated RNA was reverse transcribed). Libraries were prepared by immunoSEQ multiplex PCR; TCRdb keeps only in-frame clonotypes and omits some of them. The table lists around 160,000 clones, roughly 9% of them singletons. Specimen: central memory CD4+ T cells from blood. These receptors were obtained from a young woman with type 1 diabetes.

This clone was seen only a few times. This chain links TRBV7-2 with TRBJ2-1; TRBD2 is a possible D gene (5 bases). The germline CDR1 and CDR2 sequences are SGHTA and FQGNSA. The CDR3 consists of 14 residues. Trimming cost V 0 bases and J 7 bases, with 10 bases left between them. The CDR3 loop is CASSLAGVRNEQFF. The CDR3 nucleotides are TGTGCCAGCAGCTTAGCGGGAGTTAGAAATGAGCAGTTCTTC.

This clone was observed at least ten times. This chain links TRBV2 with TRBJ2-7, with 9 positions matching TRBD1. V shed 5 bases, J shed 2 bases, and the junction held 1 base outside the gene matches. CDR3 size: 13 residues. Looked up from germline, CDR1 is SNHLY and CDR2 is FYNNEI. CDR3 sequence (DNA): TGTGCCAGCAGTTGGACAGGGGCCTACGAGCAGTACTTC. Encoded protein: CASSWTGAYEQYF. Full variable domain (outside the CDR3, taken from reference TRBV2 and TRBJ2-7): EPEVTQTPSHQVTQMGQEVILRCVPISNHLYFYWYRQILGQKVEFLVSFYNNEISEKSEIFDDQFSVERPDGSNFTLKIRSTKLEDSAMYFCASSWTGAYEQYFGPGTRLTVT.

This clone turned up a few times. The J gene is TRBJ2-7, the V gene TRBV9; 7 nucleotides line up with TRBD1. V lost 3 bases and J lost 2; bases outside the gene matches: 11. The CDR3 has 16 residues. Germline CDR1 reads SGDLS; CDR2 reads YYNGEE. The CDR3 sequence: CASSARGGTETYEQYF. The CDR3 DNA sequence: TGTGCCAGCAGCGCTCGGGGTGGGACAGAGACCTACGAGCAGTACTTC.

In this sample, this clone turned up a few times. The chain has TRBV28 and TRBJ2-3, with TRBD2 identical over 8 bases. With 2 bases clipped from V and 3 bases from J, the junction kept 10 bases outside the gene matches. Germline values: CDR1 MDHEN, CDR2 SYDVKM. The CDR3 is 17 amino acids. The CDR3 bases are TGTGCCAGCAGTTTAAGGACTAGCTCGGGGACTACAGATACGCAGTATTTT. The encoded protein is CASSLRTSSGTTDTQYF. Complete variable domain (other parts from reference TRBV28 and TRBJ2-3): DVKVTQSSRYLVKRTGEKVFLECVQDMDHENMFWYRQDPGLGLRLIYFSYDVKMKEKGDIPEGYSVSREKKERFSLILESASTNQTSMYLCASSLRTSSGTTDTQYFGPGTRLTVL.

The chain has TRBV7-3 and TRBJ1-4; 7 bases line up with TRBD1. This CDR3 comprises 15 residues. J lost 7 bases, V lost 5 bases, and 10 bases had no gene match. Germline CDR1 SGHTA, CDR2 FQGTGA. The CDR3 nucleotides are TGTGCCAGCAGCCCTAATGGCCAGGGGGGTGAAAAACTGTTTTTT. It translates to CASSPNGQGGEKLFF.

V and J are TRBV7-2 and TRBJ2-1; 7 bases match TRBD2. The V and J ends lost 4 bases and 1 base, in that order; junction bases with no gene match: 7. CDR1 is SGHTA and CDR2 is FQGNSA in the germline V gene. This CDR3 comprises 16 residues. The CDR3 DNA sequence: TGTGCCAGCAGCTCCTCCGGGGGAGGGTCCTACAATGAGCAGTTCTTC. Translating gives CASSSSGGGSYNEQFF. The variable domain in full, with the rest retrieved from reference TRBV7-2 and TRBJ2-1, is GAGVSQSPSNKVTEKGKDVELRCDPISGHTALYWYRQSLGQGLEFLIYFQGNSAPDKSGLPSDRFSAERTGGSVSTLTIQRTQQEDSAVYLCASSSSGGGSYNEQFFGPGTRLTVL.

The genes are TRBV23-1 and TRBJ2-7; the D gene is possibly TRBD1 (6 bases). TRBV23-1 is an ORF; its function is uncertain. V lost 8 bases to trimming and J lost 6 bases, with 14 bases between them. CDR3 size: 12 residues. This CDR3 reads CASPPVTGEQYF. Written as DNA, the CDR3 is TGCGCCAGCCCCCCCGTGACAGGCGAGCAGTACTTC.

There are a few counts of this clone. The rearrangement links TRBV2 to TRBJ1-4; D call uncertain. The V end lost 6 bases, the J end lost 0 bases, and 8 bases lay between the germline ends. CDR3 length equals 14 residues. Germline CDR1 and CDR2: SNHLY and FYNNEI. CDR3 nucleotide sequence: TGTGCCAGCAGGGCCCGTGCAACTAATGAAAAACTGTTTTTT. This encodes CASRARATNEKLFF.

There are a few counts of this clone. This sequence joins TRBV30 and TRBJ1-1, with D uncertain. Trimming took 4 bases from V and 1 from J, leaving 10 bases between them. This CDR3 is 13 amino acids long. Germline-derived CDR1 and CDR2 are GTSNPN and SVGIG (reference sequence). CDR3 loop: CAWIEVWNTEAFF. DNA for the CDR3: TGTGCCTGGATAGAGGTTTGGAACACTGAAGCTTTCTTT. The full variable domain, in which reference TRBV30 and TRBJ1-1 provide the parts outside the CDR3, is SQTIHQWPATLVQPVGSPLSLECTVEGTSNPNLYWYRQAAGRGLQLLFYSVGIGQISSEVPQNLSASRPQDRQFILSSKKLLLSDSGFYLCAWIEVWNTEAFFGQGTRLTVV.

This clone was counted between two and nine times. The chain combines TRBV2 with TRBJ1-5, with a weak D call TRBD1 (6 bases). V was trimmed by 6 bases and J by 4 bases, leaving 19 bases between them. This CDR3 region has 16 residues. The germline CDR1 and CDR2 sequences are SNHLY and FYNNEI. As DNA, the CDR3 is TGTGCCAGCAGACCCATGGGCAGGGGAGGGAATCAGCCCCAGCATTTT. Its protein is CASRPMGRGGNQPQHF.

This clone was recorded a few times. The V and J genes are TRBV15 and TRBJ1-2; D is perhaps TRBD1 (6 bases). Trimming took 1 base from V and 0 from J, leaving 12 bases between them. Per the germline V gene, CDR1 is LNHNV and CDR2 is YYDKDF (reference sequence). The CDR3 has 16 amino acids. This CDR3 is CATSRAGTYTNYGYTF. The CDR3 coding sequence is TGTGCCACCAGCAGAGCCGGGACATACACTAACTATGGCTACACCTTC.

This clone was picked up a small number of times. The chain joins TRBV6-5 to TRBJ2-2; D gene uncertain. CDR1 is MNHEY, CDR2 SVGAGI, per germline. V gave up 8 bases and J gave up 7 bases, with 8 bases separating them. The CDR3 has 11 amino acids. CDR3 in amino acids: CASGDFGELFF. In nucleotides, the CDR3 is TGTGCCAGCGGCGACTTCGGGGAGCTGTTTTTT.

To note about this clone: The sample has other DNA sequences that encode this CDR3 too. The CDR3 sequence is CASSPPAGSSYEQYF. In DNA form, the CDR3 reads TGTGCCAGCTCACCACCGGCAGGTAGCTCCTACGAGCAGTACTTC. This rearrangement joins TRBV18 to TRBJ2-7; D call uncertain. Germline V lookup: CDR1 KGHSH, CDR2 LQKENI. This CDR3 is 15 amino acids long. Deletions cut 0 bases from V and 0 bases from J, with 9 bases between. Full variable domain (remainder filled in from reference TRBV18 and TRBJ2-7): NAGVMQNPRHLVRRRGQEARLRCSPMKGHSHVYWYRQLPEEGLKFMVYLQKENIIDESGMPKERFSAEFPKEGPSILRIQQVVRGDSAAYFCASSPPAGSSYEQYFGPGTRLTVT.

The chain employs TRBV4-1 and TRBJ2-2, with D uncertain. The germline CDR1 and CDR2 sequences are MGHRA and YSYEKL. CDR3 length: 15 amino acids. V lost 0 bases and J 7 bases, leaving 12 bases between the germline ends. The CDR3: CASSQDRMPIGELFF. In nucleotides, the CDR3 is TGCGCCAGCAGCCAAGATAGAATGCCGATCGGGGAGCTGTTTTTT.

The chain combines TRBV18 with TRBJ2-1; D might be TRBD1 (6 bases). The CDR3 is 16 amino acids. Germline V gene data show CDR1 as KGHSH and CDR2 as LQKENI. Trimming left V 3 bases short and J 2 bases short, with 14 bases between. Written as DNA, the CDR3 is TGTGCCAGCTCACCGATACAGGGTCAAACCTACAATGAGCAGTTCTTC. Its translation is CASSPIQGQTYNEQFF.

This chain links TRBV19 with TRBJ2-3, with 12 positions matching TRBD2. The CDR3 totals 16 residues. The germline gives CDR1 LNHDA, CDR2 SQIVND (reference sequence). V was pared by 7 bases and J by 14 bases, with 19 bases of the junction left unmatched. CDR3 residues: CASTDGLAGGPSAWYF. The CDR3 bases are TGTGCCAGTACCGATGGGCTAGCGGGAGGGCCGTCAGCTTGGTATTTT.

In this sample, this clone turned up a few times. The CDR3 DNA reads TGTGCCAGCAGCCGGGACAGCAACTCCTACAATGAGCAGTTCTTC. Translation: CASSRDSNSYNEQFF. This sequence joins TRBV5-4 and TRBJ2-1, with 7 bases lining up with TRBD1. V was clipped by 4 bases and J by 0 bases; unmatched bases: 4. This CDR3 region has 15 residues. From germline, CDR1 is SGHNT and CDR2 YYREEE (reference sequence). Looking up the rest from reference TRBV5-4 and TRBJ2-1 gives the full variable domain: ETGVTQSPTHLIKTRGQQVTLRCSSQSGHNTVSWYQQALGQGPQFIFQYYREEENGRGNFPPRFSGLQFPNYSSELNVNALELDDSALYLCASSRDSNSYNEQFFGPGTRLTVL.

Only a few counts were recorded for this clone. The rearrangement links TRBV6-1 to TRBJ2-2; 9 bases fit TRBD2. V trimming: 2 bases; J trimming: 6 bases; junction bases outside the gene matches: 4. The CDR3 has 15 residues. Germline loops: CDR1 MNHNS, CDR2 SASEGT. CDR3 loop: CASSESSGTSGELFF. The CDR3 DNA reads as TGTGCCAGCAGTGAATCTAGCGGGACTTCCGGGGAGCTGTTTTTT.

Only a few counts were recorded for this clone. The chain employs TRBV6-5 and TRBJ2-3; 11 nucleotides line up with TRBD2. The germline CDR1 and CDR2 sequences are MNHEY and SVGAGI. Unmatched junction bases numbered 9, after V lost 6 bases and J lost 7 bases. The CDR3 is made up of 15 amino acids. CDR3 in amino acids: CASSPTSGSINTQYF. CDR3 in DNA: TGTGCCAGCAGCCCTACTAGCGGGAGTATCAATACGCAGTATTTT.

This clone was detected only a few times. The chain joins TRBV4-2 to TRBJ2-1; no definite D call. This CDR3 region has 16 residues. Trimming took off 4 bases at V and 7 bases at J, with 20 bases between the two ends. Germline lookup yields CDR1 LGHNA and CDR2 YNFKEQ. CDR3 nucleotides: TGTGCCAGCAGCCGAGGCAGTCGCGAACCCGGTAATGAGCAGTTCTTC. This gives the protein CASSRGSREPGNEQFF.

This clone was seen only a few times. The chain recombines TRBV14 with TRBJ1-2; perhaps TRBD1 as D (6 bases). Germline CDR1 reads SGHDN; CDR2 reads FVKESK. V was pared by 4 bases and J by 5 bases, with 23 bases between. The CDR3 length is 17 residues. The CDR3 protein is CASSPTGTQSALYGYTF. The CDR3 coding sequence is TGTGCCAGCAGCCCTACTGGGACACAATCCGCACTATATGGCTACACCTTC.